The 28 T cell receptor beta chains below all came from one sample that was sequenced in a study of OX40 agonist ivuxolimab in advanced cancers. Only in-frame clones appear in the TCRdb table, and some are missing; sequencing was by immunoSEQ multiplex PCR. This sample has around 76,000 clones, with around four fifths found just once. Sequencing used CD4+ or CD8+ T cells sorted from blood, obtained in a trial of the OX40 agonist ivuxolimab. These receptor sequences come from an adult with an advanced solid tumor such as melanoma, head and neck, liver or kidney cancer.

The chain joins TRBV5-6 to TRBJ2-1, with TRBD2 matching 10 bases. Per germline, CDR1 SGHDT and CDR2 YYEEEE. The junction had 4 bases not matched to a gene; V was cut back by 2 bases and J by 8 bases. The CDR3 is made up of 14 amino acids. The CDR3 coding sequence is TGTGCCAGCAGCTTCCCTAGCGGGAGTTATGAGCAGTTCTTC. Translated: CASSFPSGSYEQFF.

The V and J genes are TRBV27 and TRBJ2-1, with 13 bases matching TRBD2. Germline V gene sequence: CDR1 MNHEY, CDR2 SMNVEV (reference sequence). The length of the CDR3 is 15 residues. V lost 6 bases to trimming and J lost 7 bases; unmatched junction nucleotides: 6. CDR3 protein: CASRLAGGQWNEQFF. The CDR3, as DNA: TGTGCCAGCAGACTAGCGGGAGGGCAATGGAATGAGCAGTTCTTC.

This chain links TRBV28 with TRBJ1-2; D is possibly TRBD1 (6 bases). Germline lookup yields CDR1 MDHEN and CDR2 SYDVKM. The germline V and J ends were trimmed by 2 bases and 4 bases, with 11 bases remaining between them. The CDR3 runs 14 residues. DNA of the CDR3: TGTGCCAGCAGTTTAGTTGGGGGCTTCTATGGCTACACCTTC. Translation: CASSLVGGFYGYTF.

The CDR3 protein is CASSLRGAREEKLFF. The CDR3 DNA follows: TGCGCCAGCAGCTTGAGGGGGGCCCGGGAGGAAAAACTGTTTTTT. This chain joins TRBV5-1 and TRBJ1-4; possibly TRBD1 for D (6 bases). The CDR3 has 15 amino acids. Between the trimmed V and J ends, which lost 1 base and 8 bases, there was a span of 15 bases. The germline gives CDR1 SGHRS, CDR2 YFSETQ.

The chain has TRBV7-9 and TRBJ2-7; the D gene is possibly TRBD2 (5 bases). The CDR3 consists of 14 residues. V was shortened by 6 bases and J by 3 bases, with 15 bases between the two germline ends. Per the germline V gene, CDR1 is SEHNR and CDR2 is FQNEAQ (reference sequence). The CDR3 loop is CASSPKSGHYEQYV. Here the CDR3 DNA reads TGTGCCAGCAGTCCGAAGAGCGGCCACTACGAGCAGTACGTC.

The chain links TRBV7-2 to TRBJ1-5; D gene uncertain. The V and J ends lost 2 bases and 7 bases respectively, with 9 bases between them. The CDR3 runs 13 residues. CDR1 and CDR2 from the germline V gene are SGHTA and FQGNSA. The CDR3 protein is CASSLNPGQPQHF. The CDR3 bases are TGTGCCAGCAGCTTAAATCCGGGCCAGCCCCAGCATTTT. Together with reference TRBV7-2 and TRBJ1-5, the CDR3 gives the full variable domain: GAGVSQSPSNKVTEKGKDVELRCDPISGHTALYWYRQSLGQGLEFLIYFQGNSAPDKSGLPSDRFSAERTGGSVSTLTIQRTQQEDSAVYLCASSLNPGQPQHFGDGTRLSIL.

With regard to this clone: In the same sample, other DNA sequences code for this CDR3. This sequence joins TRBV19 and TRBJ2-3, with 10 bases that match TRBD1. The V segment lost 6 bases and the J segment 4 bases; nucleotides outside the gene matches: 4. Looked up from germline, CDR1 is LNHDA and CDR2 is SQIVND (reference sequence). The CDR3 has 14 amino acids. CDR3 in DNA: TGTGCCAGTAGGAGGACAGGGGGACCAGATACGCAGTATTTT. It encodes CASRRTGGPDTQYF.

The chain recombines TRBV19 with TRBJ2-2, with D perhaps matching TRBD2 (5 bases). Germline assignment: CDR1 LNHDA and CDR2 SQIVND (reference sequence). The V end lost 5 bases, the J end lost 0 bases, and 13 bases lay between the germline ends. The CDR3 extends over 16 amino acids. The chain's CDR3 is CASSGGAATNTGELFF. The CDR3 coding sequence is TGTGCCAGTAGTGGAGGCGCGGCCACGAACACCGGGGAGCTGTTTTTT.

The CDR3 here is CAWSVRERDTQYF. The CDR3 nucleotides read TGTGCCTGGAGCGTACGGGAGAGGGATACGCAGTATTTT. This chain connects TRBV30 to TRBJ2-3; possibly TRBD2 for D (6 bases). The germline V gene encodes CDR1 GTSNPN and CDR2 SVGIG (reference sequence). The germline V and J ends were trimmed by 3 bases and 6 bases, with 13 bases remaining between them. CDR3 length: 13 amino acids.

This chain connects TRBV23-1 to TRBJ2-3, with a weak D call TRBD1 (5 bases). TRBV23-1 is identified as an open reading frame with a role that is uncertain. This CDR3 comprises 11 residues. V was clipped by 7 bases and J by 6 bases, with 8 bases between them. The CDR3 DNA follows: TGCGCCAGCAAGGGGCGGGATACGCAGTATTTT. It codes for CASKGRDTQYF.

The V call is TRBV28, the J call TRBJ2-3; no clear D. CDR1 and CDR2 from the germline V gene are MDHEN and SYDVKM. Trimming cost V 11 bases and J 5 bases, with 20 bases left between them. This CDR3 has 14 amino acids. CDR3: CAASGAPKGDTQYF. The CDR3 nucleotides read TGTGCCGCTTCCGGCGCCCCTAAGGGAGATACGCAGTATTTT.

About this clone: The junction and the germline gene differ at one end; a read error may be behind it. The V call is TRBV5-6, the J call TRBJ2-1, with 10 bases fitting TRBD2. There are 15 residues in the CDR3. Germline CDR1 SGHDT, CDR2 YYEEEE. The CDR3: CASSSGTSAYNEQFF. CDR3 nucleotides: TGTGCCAGCAGCAGCGGGACTAGCGCCTATAATGAGCAGTTCTTC.

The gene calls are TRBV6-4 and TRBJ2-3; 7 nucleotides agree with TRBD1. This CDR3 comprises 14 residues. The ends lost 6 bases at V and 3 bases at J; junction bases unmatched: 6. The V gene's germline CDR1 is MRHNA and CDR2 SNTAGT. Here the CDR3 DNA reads TGTGCCAGCAGCCCAGGGGGTGAGACAGATACGCAGTATTTT. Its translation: CASSPGGETDTQYF.

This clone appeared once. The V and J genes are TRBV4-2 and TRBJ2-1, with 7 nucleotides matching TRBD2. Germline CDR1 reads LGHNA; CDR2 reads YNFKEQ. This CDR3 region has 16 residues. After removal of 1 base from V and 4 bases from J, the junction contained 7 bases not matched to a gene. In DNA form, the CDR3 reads TGTGCCAGCAGCCAAGGGGACGGGGGGAAATACAATGAGCAGTTCTTC. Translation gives CASSQGDGGKYNEQFF.

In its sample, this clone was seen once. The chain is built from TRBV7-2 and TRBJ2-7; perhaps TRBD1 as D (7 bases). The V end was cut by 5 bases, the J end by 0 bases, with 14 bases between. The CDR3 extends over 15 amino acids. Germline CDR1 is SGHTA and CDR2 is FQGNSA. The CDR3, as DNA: TGTGCCAGCAGCCCAGGGGGGACCTACTCCTACGAGCAGTACTTC. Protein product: CASSPGGTYSYEQYF.

The CDR3: CASSSTGQQYF. The CDR3 DNA follows: TGTGCCAGCAGTTCCACGGGCCAGCAGTATTTT. The V call is TRBV2, the J call TRBJ2-3; unclear D gene. The CDR3 extends over 11 amino acids. Trimming left V 5 bases short and J 11 bases short, with 11 bases between. Germline V CDR1 and CDR2: SNHLY, FYNNEI. The entire variable domain, with the rest obtained from reference TRBV2 and TRBJ2-3, is as follows: EPEVTQTPSHQVTQMGQEVILRCVPISNHLYFYWYRQILGQKVEFLVSFYNNEISEKSEIFDDQFSVERPDGSNFTLKIRSTKLEDSAMYFCASSSTGQQYFGPGTRLTVL.

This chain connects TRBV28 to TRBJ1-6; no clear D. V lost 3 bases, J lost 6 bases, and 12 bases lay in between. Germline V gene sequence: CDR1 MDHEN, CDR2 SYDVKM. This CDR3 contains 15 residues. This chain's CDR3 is CASSLSEGINSPLHF. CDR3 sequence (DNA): TGTGCCAGCAGTTTGTCCGAAGGGATTAATTCACCCCTCCACTTT.

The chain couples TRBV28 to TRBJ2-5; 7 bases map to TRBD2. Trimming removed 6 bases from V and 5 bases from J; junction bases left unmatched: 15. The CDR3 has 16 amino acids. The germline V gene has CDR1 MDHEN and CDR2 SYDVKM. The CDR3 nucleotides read TGTGCCAGCAGCCTTGGCCTGGCGGGAGATATGGAGACCCAGTACTTC. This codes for CASSLGLAGDMETQYF. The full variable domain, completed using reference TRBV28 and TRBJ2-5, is DVKVTQSSRYLVKRTGEKVFLECVQDMDHENMFWYRQDPGLGLRLIYFSYDVKMKEKGDIPEGYSVSREKKERFSLILESASTNQTSMYLCASSLGLAGDMETQYFGPGTRLLVL.

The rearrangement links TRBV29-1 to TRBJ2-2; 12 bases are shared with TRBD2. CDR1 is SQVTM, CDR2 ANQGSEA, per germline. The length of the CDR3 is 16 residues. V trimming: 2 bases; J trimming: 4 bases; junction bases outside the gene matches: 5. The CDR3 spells CSVELAGGPITGELFF. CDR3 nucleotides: TGCAGCGTTGAACTAGCGGGGGGGCCTATCACCGGGGAGCTGTTTTTT.

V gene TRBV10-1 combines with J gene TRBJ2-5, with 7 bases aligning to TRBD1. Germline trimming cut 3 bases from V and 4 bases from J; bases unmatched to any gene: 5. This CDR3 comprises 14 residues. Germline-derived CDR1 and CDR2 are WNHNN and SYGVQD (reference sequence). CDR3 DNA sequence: TGCGCCAGCAGTGAACGACAGGGAAGAGAGACCCAGTACTTC. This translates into CASSERQGRETQYF.

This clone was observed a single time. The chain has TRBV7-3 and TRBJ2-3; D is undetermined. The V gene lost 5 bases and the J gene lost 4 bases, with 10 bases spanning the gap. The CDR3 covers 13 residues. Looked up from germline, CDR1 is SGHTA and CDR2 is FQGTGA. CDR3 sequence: CASSQQIADTQYF. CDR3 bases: TGTGCCAGCAGCCAGCAAATCGCAGATACGCAGTATTTT. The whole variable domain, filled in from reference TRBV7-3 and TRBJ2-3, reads GAGVSQTPSNKVTEKGKYVELRCDPISGHTALYWYRQSLGQGPEFLIYFQGTGAADDSGLPNDRFFAVRPEGSVSTLKIQRTERGDSAVYLCASSQQIADTQYFGPGTRLTVL.

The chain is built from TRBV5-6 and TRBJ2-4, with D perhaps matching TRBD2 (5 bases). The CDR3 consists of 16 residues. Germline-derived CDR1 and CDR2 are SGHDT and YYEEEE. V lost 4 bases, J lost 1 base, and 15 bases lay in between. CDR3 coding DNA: TGTGCCAGCAGCACCGCTAGCTTTCTGGCCAAAAACATTCAGTACTTC. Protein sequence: CASSTASFLAKNIQYF.

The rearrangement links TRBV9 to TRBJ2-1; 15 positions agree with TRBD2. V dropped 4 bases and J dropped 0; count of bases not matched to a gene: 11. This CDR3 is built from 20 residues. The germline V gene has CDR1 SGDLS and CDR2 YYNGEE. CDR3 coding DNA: TGTGCCAGCAGCCTCGGACTAGCGGGAGGGCCCTACAGCTCCTACAATGAGCAGTTCTTC. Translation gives CASSLGLAGGPYSSYNEQFF.

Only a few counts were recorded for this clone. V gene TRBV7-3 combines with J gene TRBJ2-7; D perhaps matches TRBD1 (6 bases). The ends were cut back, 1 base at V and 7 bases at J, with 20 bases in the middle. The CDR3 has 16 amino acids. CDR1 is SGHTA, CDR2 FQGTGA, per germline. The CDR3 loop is CASSLMAGVGQSEQYF. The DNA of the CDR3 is TGTGCCAGCAGCTTAATGGCAGGGGTCGGGCAGAGTGAGCAGTACTTC.

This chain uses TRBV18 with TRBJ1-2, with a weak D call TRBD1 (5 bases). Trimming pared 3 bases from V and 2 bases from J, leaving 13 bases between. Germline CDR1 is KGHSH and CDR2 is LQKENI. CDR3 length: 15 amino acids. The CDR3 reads CASSPDQGGNYGYTF. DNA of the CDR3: TGTGCCAGCTCACCGGACCAGGGCGGGAACTATGGCTACACCTTC. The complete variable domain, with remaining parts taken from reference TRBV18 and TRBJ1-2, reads NAGVMQNPRHLVRRRGQEARLRCSPMKGHSHVYWYRQLPEEGLKFMVYLQKENIIDESGMPKERFSAEFPKEGPSILRIQQVVRGDSAAYFCASSPDQGGNYGYTFGSGTRLTVV.

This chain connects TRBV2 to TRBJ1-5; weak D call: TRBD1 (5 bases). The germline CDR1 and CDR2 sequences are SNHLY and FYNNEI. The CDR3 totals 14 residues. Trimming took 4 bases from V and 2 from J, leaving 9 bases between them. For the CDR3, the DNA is TGTGCCAGCAGTGTCAGGGCCGGCAATCAGCCCCAGCATTTT. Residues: CASSVRAGNQPQHF.

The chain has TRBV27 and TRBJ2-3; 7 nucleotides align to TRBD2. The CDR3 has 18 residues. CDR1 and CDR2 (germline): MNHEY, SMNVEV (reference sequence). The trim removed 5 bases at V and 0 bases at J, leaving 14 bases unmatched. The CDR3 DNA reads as TGTGCCAGCAGTCCGACTCGATCTAGCGGAGCTAGCACAGATACGCAGTATTTT. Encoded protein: CASSPTRSSGASTDTQYF.

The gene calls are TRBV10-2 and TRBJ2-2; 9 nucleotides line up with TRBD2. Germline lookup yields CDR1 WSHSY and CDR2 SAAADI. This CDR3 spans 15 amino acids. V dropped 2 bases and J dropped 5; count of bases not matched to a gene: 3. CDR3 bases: TGCGCCAGCAGTGAGGGCGGGGGGGCGACCGGGGAGCTGTTTTTT. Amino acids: CASSEGGGATGELFF.